This TCR beta chain was sequenced for a study of blood T cells in healthy people across ages (dated by TCRdb to the mid-2010s). Regarding the complete study: In model experiments, roughly one uniquely barcoded TCR beta cDNA molecule per two T cells was captured by template switching. To track age-related changes in TCR beta repertoire diversity, the study relied on deep sequencing normalized with unique cDNA molecular identifiers. Donors of different ages were randomly distributed across sequencing lanes to avoid experimental bias. Using the same blood draw, the study looked at two additional independent replicas of 1 million unique cDNA reads for two donors, one aged 18 to 30 and the other aged 80 or older. Donors were grouped into four age groups: young (average roughly 17 years), middle-aged (roughly 40), aged (around 60) and long-lived (roughly 80).

From cysteine to phenylalanine, the CDR3 is 16 amino acids long. Of the read, only the CDR3 DNA is kept; its 48 bases are in frame from base 1. CDR1 and CDR2 are read off the germline V gene as SGHTA and FQGTGA. V trim: 0 bases; J trim: 6 bases; unmatched bases: 8. Worth noting for this clonotype: Its target antigen remains unknown. No clone much larger than this one lies a single base away; base qualities are absent.

The paper as a whole reports these results and caveats: Observed TCR beta diversity per million T cells fell roughly linearly with age, and a significant reduction was already apparent by age around 39. There was a strong correlation between observed TCR beta diversity and the percentage of naive T cells measured by flow cytometry. Total diversity estimates from one million sequenced T cells were considered lower bounds and underestimates. The CMV infection status of donors was not known, potentially confounding age-related changes in expanded clonotypes. Compared with the aged group, more naive CD4+ T cells, fewer expanded clones and increased TCR diversity were shown by the long-lived group, suggesting age selection. Since profiling was done on bulk unsorted PBMCs, naive and antigen-experienced compartments could not be conclusively compared.

The library was obtained by 5' RACE. The listed sequencing device is Illumina HiSeq 2500. A second PCR of roughly 7 to 12 cycles was performed with a sample-barcoded 5' primer and a J-beta primer mix. A unique molecular identifier was introduced onto each TCR beta cDNA molecule by a template-switch 5' adaptor carrying 12 random nucleotides. Each sample yielded at least 2.5 million CDR3-containing paired-end reads. First-strand cDNA synthesis was performed from all RNA using the Mint cDNA synthesis kit, with priming by a TRBC-specific oligonucleotide. Following uracil-DNA glycosylase treatment, all cDNA underwent a first 18-cycle PCR with the universal primers M1SS and BC2_uni_R. As for the original processing: Normalization of each sample was performed by random selection of 1 million high-quality reads, each carrying a distinct molecular identifier. Reads with shared molecular identifiers were discarded instead of being binned into consensus sequences. MiTCR, set to a Q25 quality threshold and the strictest error-elimination algorithm, was used for CDR3 identification, clonotype clustering and error correction. Lower-bound total TCR beta diversity was estimated with a nonparametric unseen species model using Euler transformation. TCRdb itself trimmed the public reads at Q25 with fastp, ran MiXCR and retained productive beta chains. Identical CDR3 protein sequences are pooled into one entry, listed with their most common genes and DNA. The V and J calls and clone size are TCRdb's, not the authors'. This sample comprises 650,000 to 1,000,000 distinct CDR3 sequences, approximately 35% of them detected only once. The leading ten clones occupy about an eighth of the sample.

The roughly 38 donors, aged about 6 to 95 years, were systemically healthy Caucasian individuals from Russia. About 9.6 milliliters of peripheral blood were collected from each donor into EDTA-treated Vacutainer tubes. Ficoll-Paque density-gradient centrifugation was used to isolate PBMCs, with at least 7 million obtained per sample. Total RNA, at least 5.5 micrograms per sample, was extracted from PBMCs with Trizol reagent. For every donor, an aliquot of PBMCs went through flow cytometry to measure the percentages of naive CD45RAhigh/CD27high T cells. The clonotype was recovered from a man younger than 30 in good health. Recombination linked TRBV7-3 to TRBJ2-3, and 8 bases in between align with TRBD2. The specimen was blood. The nucleotide sequence is TGTGCCAGCAGCTTAACTAGCGGGATGAGGGGGGATACGCAGTATTTT. Its translation reads: CASSLTSGMRGDTQYF.